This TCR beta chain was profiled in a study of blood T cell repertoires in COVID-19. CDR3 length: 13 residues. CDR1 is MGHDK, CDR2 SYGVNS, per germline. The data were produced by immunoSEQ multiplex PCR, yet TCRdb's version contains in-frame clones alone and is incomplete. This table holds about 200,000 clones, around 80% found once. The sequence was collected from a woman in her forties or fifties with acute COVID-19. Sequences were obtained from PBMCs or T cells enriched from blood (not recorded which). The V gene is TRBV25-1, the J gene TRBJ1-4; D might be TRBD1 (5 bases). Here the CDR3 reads CASTRGIHEKLFF. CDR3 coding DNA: TGTGCTTCAACGCGGGGGATCCATGAAAAACTGTTTTTT.